This entry features one T cell receptor beta chain sequence. Its antigen remains unidentified. No base-level quality is on record; no much larger clone is a single base apart. Including cysteine and phenylalanine, the CDR3 has 13 amino acids. The retained sequence is limited to the CDR3, 39 bases, with the frame set at the first base. V gives up 2 bases and J gives up 8 bases, and the segment between their germline ends measures 15 bases. CDR1 and CDR2 (GTSNPN, SVGIG) derive from the germline V gene (reference sequence). The donors were healthy, HIV-negative adults with no recently reported acute infections or vaccinations. Every donor was a Caucasian adult living in Nashville, Tennessee, USA. CD4+ T cells were enriched by magnetic negative selection, after which naive cells were positively selected on CD45RA and the negative fraction was taken as the memory subset. Blood was collected by leukapheresis, and PBMCs were isolated by Ficoll-Histopaque density gradient centrifugation and then cryopreserved in liquid nitrogen vapor phase. Analytical flow cytometry was used to check the purity and quantity of each magnetically sorted T cell population. Each sorted fraction had its genomic DNA isolated and then quantified by UV absorbance on a Nanodrop 2000c.

The sample is drawn from a study of shared clonotypes between healthy human individuals (dated by TCRdb to between 2020 and 2021). Notes on the research overall: The cohort comprised a couple of women and a few men aged 18 to 49 years. For each donor, CD4 naive and CD4 memory were each run on three plates, CD8 naive on two plates, and CD8 memory on one plate. To estimate repertoire size and how much clonotypes are shared between individuals, the study performed deep sequencing of blood TCR repertoires from five healthy adults. To increase sequencing depth and limit assay-specific biases, different laboratories used diverse techniques to prepare libraries and sequence TCR repertoires. Between about 0.85 and 9.5 billion PBMCs per donor were obtained by leukapheresis. What the research found in general, with its limitations: Compared with non-shared clonotypes, clonotypes shared by all four sorted-subset donors had higher generation probabilities. Sharing across a few donors was observed for about 5% of naive CD4, over 3% of naive CD8, about 2.3% of memory CD4, and roughly 0.4% of memory CD8 clonotypes. Sampling was restricted to blood, and TCR repertoires in tissue are likely to differ from TCR repertoires in blood. Pairwise subsampling indicated that sequencing depth was expected to affect the degree of clonotype sharing among donors. Because the study included only a small number of donors, the genetic and exposure-history diversity represented was limited. Incomplete sequencing was indicated by rarefaction of sorted-subset datasets, despite the large sequencing depth. Naive subsets generally had larger estimated clonotype richness than memory subsets.

TCR CDR3 regions were amplified from genomic DNA by multiplex PCR using the deep immunoSEQ assay. Extracted genomic DNA from each cell subset was spread evenly across all wells of several immunoSEQ 96-well plates, with each plate serving as a replicate. For sorted subsets, roughly 200 ng of genomic DNA, equivalent to 30,000 or so T cell genomes, went into each replicate PCR. The purified libraries were quantified using a Qubit 3.0 fluorometer, sized with a Bioanalyzer 2100, and then quantified again using the KAPA Library Quantification kit. Every immunoSEQ 96-well plate was sequenced on a separate single-read 150-cycle Illumina NextSeq 550 flow cell. In the source study's methods: The immunoSEQ output contained only junctional sequences without quality scores, so filtering could not match that applied to full-length reads. To assign V/J genes and CDR3, sequences were annotated using PyIR, a Python wrapper for IgBLAST v1.9, with IMGT germline references. Any read was removed if the V/J assignment was weak (E-value above 1e-6), the CDR3 was missing, or the read contained stop codons, out-of-frame junctions, or ambiguous translated residues. V3J clonotypes were defined as sequences sharing an identical inferred V gene, J gene, and CDR3 amino acid sequence. Percentage overlap between repertoires was calculated by dividing the number of shared unique clonotypes by the size of the smaller repertoire. RTK rarefaction, the Chao1 estimator, and Recon v2.1 estimates of unobserved clonotypes were used to assess repertoire richness. For all TCRbeta clonotypes obtained by the gDNA method from a few donors, generation probabilities were computed with OLGA. In its TCRdb copy, this immuneACCESS table keeps in-frame sequences only and misses some clones. Where compared with another copy, unresolved V genes explain less than half of these, and the others have no known cause. V, J and clone size are those of that table, while D and trimming were read from the DNA. A total of about 1 million clones appear in this sample, approximately 76% of them only once. About 1.4% of the sample is in the top ten clones.

This receptor was taken from a man between 18 and 35 years old in good health. Sequencing used memory CD4+ T cells sorted from blood. The cell subset or site label, read with the paper, signifies: CD45RA-negative fraction. This sequence uses TRBV30 and TRBJ1-2; TRBD1 is a possible D gene, resting on 6 matching bases. Read as DNA, the sequence is TGTGCCTGGAGTCGAGAAGGGGGAGCGGGCTACACCTTC. Its translation reads: CAWSREGGAGYTF.